The T cell receptor beta chain described here comes from a study of T cells in Graves' hyperthyroidism and ophthalmopathy. This clonotype was seen at least ten times. V was shortened by 5 bases and J by 7 bases, with 26 bases between the two germline ends. This CDR3 spans 18 amino acids. Germline-derived CDR1 and CDR2 are SEHNR and FQNEAQ (reference sequence). Clinical symptoms, serum thyroxine and TRAb, thyroid ultrasound and orbital computed tomography were used for the diagnoses. Using RNA transcripts as the source, TCR beta CDR3 regions were amplified. First-round RT-PCR of the TCR CDR3 relied on the HTBI primer set. TCRdb itself ran the multiplex PCR reads through MiXCR, one entry per CDR3 protein. The table lists about 510,000 distinct CDR3 sequences, 40% to 55% of them singletons, with about 45% in the top ten.

Source material: peripheral blood or thyroid tissue (not recorded which). The chain recombines TRBV7-9 with TRBJ1-4; unclear D gene. The source of this sequence is an adult woman with Graves' disease, either hyperthyroidism or ophthalmopathy (not recorded which). The DNA of the CDR3 is TGTGCCAGCAGCCCCATAGACGCCAAACCCCTCCGGGTTGAAAAACTGTTTTTT. Its translation is CASSPIDAKPLRVEKLFF.